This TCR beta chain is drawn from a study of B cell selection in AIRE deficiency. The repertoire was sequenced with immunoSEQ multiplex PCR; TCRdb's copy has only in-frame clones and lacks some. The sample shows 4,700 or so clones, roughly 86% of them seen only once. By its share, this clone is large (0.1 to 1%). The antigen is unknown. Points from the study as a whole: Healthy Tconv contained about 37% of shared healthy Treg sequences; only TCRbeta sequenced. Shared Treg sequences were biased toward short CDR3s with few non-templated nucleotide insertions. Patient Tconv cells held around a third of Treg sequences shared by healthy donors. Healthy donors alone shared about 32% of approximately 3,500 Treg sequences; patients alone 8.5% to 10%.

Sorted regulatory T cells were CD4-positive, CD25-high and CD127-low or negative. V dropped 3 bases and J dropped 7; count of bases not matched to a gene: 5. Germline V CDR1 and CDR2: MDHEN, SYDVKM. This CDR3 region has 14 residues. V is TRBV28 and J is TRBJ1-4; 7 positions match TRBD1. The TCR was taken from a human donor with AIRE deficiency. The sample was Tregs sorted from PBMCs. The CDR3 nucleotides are TGTGCCAGCAGTTTTTCAGGGGGAAGTGAAAAACTGTTTTTT. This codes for CASSFSGGSEKLFF.